The table lists the clone carrying this TCR beta chain with a count of one. This sample was taken from a study of cytomegalovirus exposure and HLA in healthy donors. The CDR3 has 15 amino acids. Trimming pared 3 bases from V and 6 bases from J, leaving 17 bases between. In germline, CDR1 is SGDLS, CDR2 YYNGEE. The PCR used 60 Vbeta and 13 Jbeta primers. Sequencing used immunoSEQ multiplex PCR; TCRdb keeps in-frame clones, though not all of them. The data contain about 160,000 clones, roughly 87% of them singletons. V gene TRBV9 combines with J gene TRBJ2-3; D possibly corresponds to TRBD1 (7 bases). Sample: PBMCs. This receptor was obtained from a woman under 40 in good health and CMV-seronegative. CDR3 amino acids: CASSALATGRDTQYF. In DNA, the CDR3 is TGTGCCAGCAGCGCGCTCGCGACAGGGAGGGATACGCAGTATTTT.